The present TCR beta chain was sequenced within a study of blood T cells in healthy people across ages. Study-level results: Compared with aged donors, long-lived donors showed fewer expanded clones, suggesting selection.

Through a sample-barcoded 5' primer and a J-beta primer mix, a second PCR was run for roughly 6 to 11 cycles. MiXCR, applied by TCRdb to the 5' RACE reads, yields one record per CDR3 protein. The sample has about 800,000 distinct CDR3 sequences; roughly 25% are singletons. The V and J ends lost 4 bases and 9 bases respectively, with 13 bases between them. Germline V gene sequence: CDR1 SGHVS, CDR2 FQNEAQ. The CDR3 extends over 12 amino acids. This clonotype was seen only a few times. Antigen unknown. This sample also appeared in a second study, on T cells of mothers and their children.

J is TRBJ2-7 and V is TRBV7-8; no firm D call. The sequenced sample consisted of blood. The clonotype was recovered from a boy between 10 and 17 years old in good health. This chain's CDR3 is CASSSLAFGQYF. For the CDR3, the DNA is TGTGCCAGCAGCTCTCTGGCTTTCGGGCAGTACTTC. Drawing the rest from reference TRBV7-8 and TRBJ2-7, the complete variable domain is GAGVSQSPRYKVAKRGQDVALRCDPISGHVSLFWYQQALGQGPEFLTYFQNEAQLDKSGLPSDRFFAERPEGSVSTLKIQRTQQEDSAVYLCASSSLAFGQYFGPGTRLTVT.